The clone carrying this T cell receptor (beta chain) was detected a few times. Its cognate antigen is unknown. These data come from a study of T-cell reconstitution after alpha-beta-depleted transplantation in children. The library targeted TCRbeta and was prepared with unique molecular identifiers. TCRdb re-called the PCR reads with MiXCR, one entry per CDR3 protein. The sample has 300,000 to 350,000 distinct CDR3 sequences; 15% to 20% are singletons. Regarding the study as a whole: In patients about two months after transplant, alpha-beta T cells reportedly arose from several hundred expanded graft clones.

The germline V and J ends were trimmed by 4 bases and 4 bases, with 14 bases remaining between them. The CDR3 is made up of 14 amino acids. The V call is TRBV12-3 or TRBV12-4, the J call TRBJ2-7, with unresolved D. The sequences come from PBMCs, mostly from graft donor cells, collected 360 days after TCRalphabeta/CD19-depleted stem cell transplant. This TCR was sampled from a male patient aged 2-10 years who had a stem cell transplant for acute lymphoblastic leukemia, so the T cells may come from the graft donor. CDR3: CASSSNGPPYEQYF. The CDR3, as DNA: TGTGCCAGCAGTTCCAACGGGCCCCCTTACGAGCAGTACTTC.